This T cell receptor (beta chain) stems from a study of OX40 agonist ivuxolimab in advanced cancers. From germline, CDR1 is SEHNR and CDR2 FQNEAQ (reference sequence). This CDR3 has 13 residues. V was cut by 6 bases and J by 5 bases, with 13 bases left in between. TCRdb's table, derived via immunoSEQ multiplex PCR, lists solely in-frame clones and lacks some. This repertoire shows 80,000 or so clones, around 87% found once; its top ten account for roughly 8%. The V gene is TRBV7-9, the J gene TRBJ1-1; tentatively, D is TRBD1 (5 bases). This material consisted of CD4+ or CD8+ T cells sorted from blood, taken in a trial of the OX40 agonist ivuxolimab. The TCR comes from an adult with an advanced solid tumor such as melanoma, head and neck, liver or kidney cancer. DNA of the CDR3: TGTGCCAGCAGACGACAGAGCGGAACTGAAGCTTTCTTT. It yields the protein CASRRQSGTEAFF.